The 27 T cell receptor beta chains given below trace back to one sample, sequenced in a study of blood T cell repertoires in COVID-19. Sequencing used immunoSEQ multiplex PCR; TCRdb keeps in-frame clones, though not all of them. There are 450,000 or so clones in the sample; 90% occur only once, and around 0.6% lies in the top ten. Specimen: PBMCs or T cells enriched from blood (not recorded which). The receptors stem from a man aged 18-30 years who had recovered from COVID-19.

The chain carries TRBV5-4 and TRBJ1-4, with D possibly matching TRBD1 (5 bases). Germline V gene lookup returns CDR1 SGHNT and CDR2 YYREEE (reference sequence). There are 17 residues in the CDR3. V was pared by 4 bases and J by 1 base, with 17 bases between. CDR3 region: CASSLGGGSRTNEKLFF. DNA for the CDR3: TGTGCCAGCAGCCTCGGGGGAGGTTCCAGAACTAATGAAAAACTGTTTTTT.

The chain carries TRBV5-1 and TRBJ1-4, with TRBD1 as a possible D gene (5 bases). This CDR3 has 18 amino acids. In germline, CDR1 is SGHRS, CDR2 YFSETQ. V lost 0 bases and J lost 4, with 19 bases in between. The CDR3 here is CASSLGAPFAGLNEKLFF. CDR3 coding DNA: TGCGCCAGCAGCTTGGGGGCCCCCTTCGCAGGGCTTAATGAAAAACTGTTTTTT.

V usage is TRBV15 and J usage is TRBJ1-4, with TRBD1 matching 8 bases. CDR3 length: 15 amino acids. The V gene's germline CDR1 is LNHNV and CDR2 YYDKDF (reference sequence). The V and J ends lost 0 bases and 7 bases, in that order; junction bases with no gene match: 4. CDR3 DNA: TGTGCCACCAGCAGAGAGACAGGGGAGGTTGAAAAACTGTTTTTT. Amino acids: CATSRETGEVEKLFF.

The gene calls are TRBV28 and TRBJ2-3; 14 bases line up with TRBD2. The CDR3 extends over 19 amino acids. The V segment lost 6 bases and the J segment 2 bases; nucleotides outside the gene matches: 13. Germline V gene lookup returns CDR1 MDHEN and CDR2 SYDVKM. CDR3: CASSTSGTSGGSYTDTQYF. CDR3 nucleotide sequence: TGTGCCAGCAGCACTTCCGGGACTAGCGGGGGCTCGTACACAGATACGCAGTATTTT.

V gene TRBV6-5 combines with J gene TRBJ1-5; possible D gene TRBD1, 6 bases. With 8 bases removed from V and 7 bases from J, the gap between germline ends came to 15 bases. The CDR3 is 13 amino acids. Germline CDR1 reads MNHEY; CDR2 reads SVGAGI. CDR3 in amino acids: CASETGSGQPQHF. CDR3 in DNA: TGTGCCAGCGAGACAGGTTCTGGCCAGCCCCAGCATTTT.

This rearrangement joins TRBV6-1 to TRBJ2-5, with TRBD2 identical over 11 bases. Germline V gives CDR1 MNHNS, CDR2 SASEGT. V dropped 4 bases and J dropped 1; count of bases not matched to a gene: 11. This CDR3 region has 18 residues. The CDR3 reads CASSASLSGRASQETQYF. CDR3 nucleotide sequence: TGTGCCAGCAGTGCATCTCTTAGCGGGAGGGCCAGCCAAGAGACCCAGTACTTC.

The chain employs TRBV14 and TRBJ1-2, with 8 bases identical to TRBD1. CDR3 size: 16 residues. V lost 0 bases, J lost 8 bases, and 11 bases stayed unmatched. Germline CDR1 is SGHDN and CDR2 is FVKESK. The DNA for the CDR3 is TGTGCCAGCAGCCAAGATCAGTGGGCAGGGGGCCAAGGCTACACCTTC. Translated: CASSQDQWAGGQGYTF.

This chain uses TRBV11-2 with TRBJ2-3, with a possible D match to TRBD2 (5 bases). The germline gives CDR1 SGHAT, CDR2 FQNNGV. Trimming removed 4 bases from V and 2 bases from J, with 7 bases in between. The CDR3 contains 13 residues. The CDR3, as DNA: TGTGCCAGCAGCTGGCGGGCCACAGATACGCAGTATTTT. Translated, it gives CASSWRATDTQYF.

The chain couples TRBV6-5 to TRBJ1-2; D not resolved. V lost 8 bases to trimming and J lost 4 bases, with 17 bases between them. The CDR3 length is 14 residues. Germline-derived CDR1 and CDR2 are MNHEY and SVGAGI. The CDR3 nucleotides are TGTGCCAGCTTAGCAGCAGTTAGGAGCTATGGCTACACCTTC. It yields the protein CASLAAVRSYGYTF.

The chain joins TRBV30 to TRBJ1-2; TRBD1 is a possible D gene (6 bases). Germline lookup yields CDR1 GTSNPN and CDR2 SVGIG (reference sequence). This CDR3 contains 14 residues. V was shortened by 5 bases and J by 3 bases, with 16 bases between the two germline ends. This CDR3 reads CAWGPQGWDYGYTF. CDR3 DNA sequence: TGTGCCTGGGGCCCTCAGGGGTGGGACTATGGCTACACCTTC.

The chain combines TRBV7-6 with TRBJ2-5; D is unresolved. From germline, CDR1 is SGHVS and CDR2 FNYEAQ. Trimming took off 5 bases at V and 2 bases at J, with 15 bases between the two ends. This CDR3 spans 15 amino acids. CDR3 residues: CASSQDPNRQETQYF. The CDR3 DNA reads TGTGCCAGCAGCCAAGACCCCAACAGACAAGAGACCCAGTACTTC.

This clone has a handful of counts. The chain has TRBV5-5 and TRBJ1-6, with a possible D match to TRBD1 (6 bases). Germline V gives CDR1 SGHKS, CDR2 YYEKEE (reference sequence). The CDR3 loop spans 18 amino acids. V was clipped by 5 bases and J by 0 bases, with 18 bases between them. CDR3 DNA: TGTGCCAGCAGGGGGGCAGGGGCAATCAGCTCCTATAATTCACCCCTCCACTTT. Its protein is CASRGAGAISSYNSPLHF. The whole variable domain, remainder taken from reference TRBV5-5 and TRBJ1-6, is DAGVTQSPTHLIKTRGQQVTLRCSPISGHKSVSWYQQVLGQGPQFIFQYYEKEERGRGNFPDRFSARQFPNYSSELNVNALLLGDSALYLCASRGAGAISSYNSPLHFGNGTRLTVT.

The V and J genes are TRBV5-4 and TRBJ2-2; 7 bases fit TRBD2. The J segment lost 1 base and the V segment lost 4 bases, leaving 4 bases of the junction unmatched. The CDR3 loop spans 15 amino acids. Per the germline V gene, CDR1 is SGHNT and CDR2 is YYREEE (reference sequence). The CDR3 here is CASSPTSENTGELFF. CDR3 nucleotide sequence: TGTGCCAGCAGCCCAACTAGCGAGAACACCGGGGAGCTGTTTTTT.

This clone has a single count. CDR3 residues: CASSPSSPGQGFHGYTF. CDR3 nucleotide sequence: TGTGCCAGCTCACCAAGTTCACCGGGACAGGGGTTTCATGGCTACACCTTC. The chain has TRBV18 and TRBJ1-2; TRBD1 aligns across 10 bases. Germline CDR1 is KGHSH and CDR2 is LQKENI. The CDR3 spans 17 residues. V shed 2 bases and J 6 bases; nucleotides not matched to a gene: 12.

This clone was seen once. This chain joins TRBV15 and TRBJ2-1; 9 bases line up with TRBD2. CDR3 length: 17 amino acids. V was pared by 4 bases and J by 6 bases, with 13 bases of the junction left unmatched. Germline loops: CDR1 LNHNV, CDR2 YYDKDF (reference sequence). CDR3 coding DNA: TGTGCCACCAGCACTAGCGGGACGGAGACCAATGCCAATGAGCAGTTCTTC. Translating it yields CATSTSGTETNANEQFF.

The CDR3 coding sequence is TGTGCCAGCAACGAGGCGGGGAACACTGAAGCTTTCTTT. Protein: CASNEAGNTEAFF. V gene TRBV28 combines with J gene TRBJ1-1; D unclear. The V end was cut by 7 bases, the J end by 1 base, with 10 bases between. This CDR3 has 13 residues. The V gene's germline CDR1 is MDHEN and CDR2 SYDVKM.

This rearrangement joins TRBV9 to TRBJ1-5, with D perhaps TRBD1 (5 bases). The CDR3 totals 14 residues. The germline gives CDR1 SGDLS, CDR2 YYNGEE. V lost 3 bases and J lost 1, with 8 bases in between. The CDR3 protein is CASSERDSNQPQHF. In DNA form, the CDR3 reads TGTGCCAGCAGCGAGCGGGACAGCAATCAGCCCCAGCATTTT.

This clone was detected only once. This sequence joins TRBV5-1 and TRBJ1-6; 7 nucleotides agree with TRBD1. The V and J ends lost 5 bases and 13 bases, in that order; junction bases with no gene match: 15. This CDR3 spans 15 amino acids. The V gene's germline CDR1 is SGHRS and CDR2 YFSETQ. The CDR3 DNA is TGCGCCAGCAGAAATACCGGGACAGCCAAGGGTCCCCTCCACTTT. This sequence encodes CASRNTGTAKGPLHF.

This sequence joins TRBV19 and TRBJ2-1; 10 positions agree with TRBD2. Germline assignment: CDR1 LNHDA and CDR2 SQIVND (reference sequence). The CDR3 loop spans 16 amino acids. The V and J ends lost 4 bases and 2 bases, in that order; junction bases with no gene match: 5. The CDR3 reads CASSTRTSGTYNEQFF. The CDR3, as DNA: TGTGCCAGTAGTACCCGGACTAGCGGTACCTACAATGAGCAGTTCTTC.

The chain carries TRBV9 and TRBJ1-6; D remains unclear. Per the germline V gene, CDR1 is SGDLS and CDR2 is YYNGEE. The V end was cut by 1 base, the J end by 7 bases, with 9 bases between. The CDR3 consists of 14 residues. CDR3 protein: CASSVRVSNSPLHF. For the CDR3, the DNA is TGTGCCAGCAGCGTACGGGTTTCGAATTCACCCCTCCACTTT.

The chain recombines TRBV19 with TRBJ1-5, with D unresolved. Deletions cut 3 bases from V and 9 bases from J, with 12 bases between. Germline V gene lookup returns CDR1 LNHDA and CDR2 SQIVND (reference sequence). The CDR3 is made up of 13 amino acids. The CDR3 DNA reads TGTGCCAGTAGTATTCACAGTTCGCCGCCCCAGCATTTT. This gives the protein CASSIHSSPPQHF.

CDR3 bases: TGTGCCTGGAGTAGGGGTGGTGGAAACACCATATATTTT. It specifies CAWSRGGGNTIYF. The rearrangement joins TRBV30 to TRBJ1-3, with D perhaps matching TRBD1 (5 bases). The CDR3 is 13 amino acids. Per the germline V gene, CDR1 is GTSNPN and CDR2 is SVGIG (reference sequence). Trimming shortened V by 2 bases and J by 3 bases, and 8 bases separated the two germline ends.

The CDR3 DNA reads TGTGCCAGCAGCGGAGTGCGGGGCTACACCTTC. This encodes CASSGVRGYTF. The chain carries TRBV9 and TRBJ1-2; D gene uncertain. Germline values: CDR1 SGDLS, CDR2 YYNGEE. There are 11 residues in the CDR3. Trimming cost V 3 bases and J 8 bases, with 8 bases left between them. Complete variable domain (other parts from reference TRBV9 and TRBJ1-2): DSGVTQTPKHLITATGQRVTLRCSPRSGDLSVYWYQQSLDQGLQFLIQYYNGEERAKGNILERFSAQQFPDLHSELNLSSLELGDSALYFCASSGVRGYTFGSGTRLTVV.

The V and J genes are TRBV28 and TRBJ1-5; no reliable D call. Germline CDR1 and CDR2: MDHEN and SYDVKM. The CDR3 sequence is 16 residues long. V lost 2 bases and J lost 10, with 21 bases in between. CDR3 region: CASSLMSGGNIRPQHF. Written as DNA, the CDR3 is TGTGCCAGCAGTTTAATGAGTGGAGGGAACATTCGACCCCAGCATTTT.

The chain employs TRBV10-3 and TRBJ1-2; 8 bases agree with TRBD1. There are 15 residues in the CDR3. Germline assignment: CDR1 ENHRY and CDR2 SYGVKD. Unmatched junction bases numbered 10, after V lost 5 bases and J lost 5 bases. The CDR3 nucleotides are TGTGCCATCAGTCTCGATGCAGGGGGCGCATATGGCTACACCTTC. Amino acids: CAISLDAGGAYGYTF.

The rearrangement links TRBV10-2 to TRBJ1-6, with D hard to call. V was trimmed by 2 bases and J by 5 bases, leaving 13 bases between them. Germline V gives CDR1 WSHSY, CDR2 SAAADI. The CDR3 totals 16 residues. The CDR3 sequence is CASSEVRWYDNSPLHF. The CDR3, as DNA: TGCGCCAGCAGTGAGGTTCGGTGGTACGATAATTCACCCCTCCACTTT.

In this sample, this clone turned up a few times. The rearrangement uses TRBV5-1 and TRBJ1-5, with a weak D call TRBD1 (6 bases). V was pared by 4 bases and J by 5 bases, with 10 bases between. Germline lookup yields CDR1 SGHRS and CDR2 YFSETQ. The CDR3 covers 13 residues. Written as DNA, the CDR3 is TGCGCCAGCAGCCGGGACAACGATCAGCCCCAGCATTTT. Translation gives CASSRDNDQPQHF.